The 22 T cell receptor beta chains below come from one sample, sequenced in a study of T cells after posttransplantation cyclophosphamide. The method was immunoSEQ multiplex PCR; TCRdb's version includes in-frame clones alone and lacks a portion of them. The sample carries more than 20,000 clones, 73% recorded once. Material for sequencing was memory CD4+ T cells sorted from PBMCs. These receptors were obtained from a woman aged 55-75 years in good health, CMV-negative, and a related stem cell transplant donor.

This clone has more than one count but fewer than ten. V is TRBV7-2 and J is TRBJ2-3; maybe TRBD1 (5 bases). The CDR3 consists of 16 residues. Trimming removed 6 bases from V and 4 bases from J, with 20 bases in between. Germline lookup yields CDR1 SGHTA and CDR2 FQGNSA. The DNA for the CDR3 is TGTGCCAGCAGTCAACGTGGGGCCCAAGGGCCAGATACGCAGTATTTT. This codes for CASSQRGAQGPDTQYF.

The rearrangement links TRBV2 to TRBJ2-7; tentative D call: TRBD1 (6 bases). This CDR3 comprises 15 residues. The V and J ends lost 3 bases and 2 bases respectively, with 14 bases between them. Looked up from germline, CDR1 is SNHLY and CDR2 is FYNNEI. DNA of the CDR3: TGTGCCAGCAGTGATCCGACAGGCAGGGCCTACGAGCAGTACTTC. It codes for CASSDPTGRAYEQYF.

The V gene is TRBV7-3, the J gene TRBJ2-7; D may be TRBD2 (6 bases). Trimming stripped 2 bases from V and 5 bases from J, with 10 bases between. This CDR3 is built from 13 residues. CDR1 is SGHTA, CDR2 FQGTGA, per germline. The CDR3 protein is CASSLQSGDEQYF. CDR3 DNA: TGTGCCAGCAGCTTACAATCGGGGGACGAGCAGTACTTC. The variable domain in full, with the rest retrieved from reference TRBV7-3 and TRBJ2-7, is GAGVSQTPSNKVTEKGKYVELRCDPISGHTALYWYRQSLGQGPEFLIYFQGTGAADDSGLPNDRFFAVRPEGSVSTLKIQRTERGDSAVYLCASSLQSGDEQYFGPGTRLTVT.

The rearrangement joins TRBV29-1 to TRBJ1-1; D may be TRBD1 (5 bases). Germline values: CDR1 SQVTM, CDR2 ANQGSEA. The CDR3 extends over 13 amino acids. V was cut by 7 bases and J by 3 bases, with 15 bases left in between. CDR3 in amino acids: CSGAWTPDTEAFF. The CDR3 coding sequence is TGCAGCGGGGCCTGGACACCAGACACTGAAGCTTTCTTT.

About this clone itself: A read error may produce the germline difference seen at one junction end. The chain recombines TRBV2 with TRBJ2-1, with 10 bases aligning to TRBD2. The CDR3 sequence is 13 residues long. Germline CDR1 and CDR2: SNHLY and FYNNEI. DNA for the CDR3: TGTGCCAGCAGTCTCGACCCCCTAGCGGGAGTCGTCTTC. Amino acids: CASSLDPLAGVVF.

The rearrangement uses TRBV7-2 and TRBJ2-4; maybe TRBD1 (6 bases). The ends were cut back, 1 base at V and 8 bases at J, with 9 bases in the middle. The CDR3 runs 13 residues. Germline values: CDR1 SGHTA, CDR2 FQGNSA. The CDR3 loop is CASSLEGGYIQYF. CDR3 bases: TGTGCCAGCAGCTTAGAAGGGGGATACATTCAGTACTTC. Using reference TRBV7-2 and TRBJ2-4 for the parts outside the CDR3, the full variable domain is GAGVSQSPSNKVTEKGKDVELRCDPISGHTALYWYRQSLGQGLEFLIYFQGNSAPDKSGLPSDRFSAERTGGSVSTLTIQRTQQEDSAVYLCASSLEGGYIQYFGAGTRLSVL.

This clone was counted a few times. V gene TRBV6-1 combines with J gene TRBJ2-1; possible D gene TRBD2, 6 bases. Trimming shortened V by 2 bases and J by 8 bases, and 16 bases separated the two germline ends. CDR1 is MNHNS and CDR2 is SASEGT in the germline V gene. This CDR3 spans 15 amino acids. The CDR3 DNA sequence: TGTGCCAGCAGTGAACATGGCGGGAATAAGGATGAGCAGTTCTTC. It codes for CASSEHGGNKDEQFF.

The chain uses TRBV6-1 and TRBJ1-3, with 7 bases lining up with TRBD1. Germline CDR1 MNHNS, CDR2 SASEGT. The CDR3 covers 14 residues. The V gene end was trimmed by 6 bases and the J gene end by 7 bases; junction bases not matched to a gene: 9. The CDR3 DNA reads TGTGCCAGCAGAGACAGGGTTAGGAGGAACACCATATATTTT. Residues: CASRDRVRRNTIYF.

The V gene is TRBV19, the J gene TRBJ1-3; the match to TRBD1 covers 7 bases. The CDR3 has 13 amino acids. Germline V gene data show CDR1 as LNHDA and CDR2 as SQIVND (reference sequence). The junction had 2 bases not matched to a gene; V was cut back by 5 bases and J by 4 bases. The DNA for the CDR3 is TGTGCCAGTAGTGGGGGACAGGGAAACACCATATATTTT. This translates into CASSGGQGNTIYF.

The chain combines TRBV28 with TRBJ2-3, with TRBD2 as a possible D gene (6 bases). Germline-derived CDR1 and CDR2 are MDHEN and SYDVKM. The V and J ends lost 8 bases and 1 base respectively, with 10 bases between them. CDR3 size: 13 residues. Here the CDR3 reads CASRDSRTDTQYF. CDR3 sequence (DNA): TGTGCCAGCCGGGACTCGCGCACAGATACGCAGTATTTT.

This clone counts as medium-sized. The rearrangement uses TRBV6-6 and TRBJ2-6; the match to TRBD1 covers 7 bases. Germline V gives CDR1 MNHNY, CDR2 SVGAGI (reference sequence). V trimming: 5 bases; J trimming: 4 bases; junction bases outside the gene matches: 5. The CDR3 totals 15 residues. The CDR3 is CASSAQGVGANVLTF. CDR3 in DNA: TGTGCCAGCAGTGCGCAGGGGGTGGGGGCCAACGTCCTGACTTTC.

The chain combines TRBV9 with TRBJ2-1; 10 nucleotides align to TRBD2. With 2 bases clipped from V and 4 bases from J, the junction kept 3 bases outside the gene matches. The CDR3 is 15 amino acids. From germline, CDR1 is SGDLS and CDR2 YYNGEE. Here the CDR3 reads CASSVSGGIYNEQFF. The CDR3 bases are TGTGCCAGCAGCGTTAGCGGGGGGATTTACAATGAGCAGTTCTTC.

The genes are TRBV6-1 and TRBJ2-5; D gene unclear. Looked up from germline, CDR1 is MNHNS and CDR2 is SASEGT. There are 12 residues in the CDR3. V was trimmed by 6 bases and J by 4 bases, leaving 9 bases between them. The CDR3 sequence is CASRMHGETQYF. CDR3 coding DNA: TGTGCCAGCAGAATGCACGGAGAGACCCAGTACTTC.

The chain couples TRBV10-3 to TRBJ2-7; 9 bases align to TRBD2. The CDR3 extends over 14 amino acids. Germline V gives CDR1 ENHRY, CDR2 SYGVKD. Losses at the gene ends were 5 bases for V and 6 bases for J; bases not matched to a gene: 8. The CDR3 spells CAISNSGSDGEQYF. CDR3 DNA: TGTGCCATCAGTAATAGCGGGAGTGACGGCGAGCAGTACTTC.

The chain has TRBV30 and TRBJ1-4; D uncertain. The CDR3 spans 14 residues. Germline CDR1 and CDR2: GTSNPN and SVGIG (reference sequence). The V gene lost 7 bases and the J gene lost 4 bases, with 16 bases spanning the gap. The CDR3 DNA is TGTGCCTCCCGGCGCGGGGTGGATAATGAAAAACTGTTTTTT. This gives the protein CASRRGVDNEKLFF.

The chain has TRBV15 and TRBJ2-5, with 9 bases identical to TRBD1. J gave up 5 bases and V 5 bases, and 9 bases lay outside the gene matches. Germline loops: CDR1 LNHNV, CDR2 YYDKDF (reference sequence). The CDR3 totals 15 residues. The DNA for the CDR3 is TGTGCCACCAGCTCGCCGGGACAGGGCGGGGAGACCCAGTACTTC. This sequence encodes CATSSPGQGGETQYF.

The chain recombines TRBV6-1 with TRBJ2-5; TRBD1 matches at 8 bases. The assigned J gene may be wrong: the sequence end matches TRBJ2-7 better. CDR1 is MNHNS and CDR2 is SASEGT in the germline V gene. This CDR3 is 15 amino acids long. The CDR3 loop reads CASRDRVLFSNEQYF. The CDR3 DNA follows: TGTGCCAGCAGGGACAGGGTCCTCTTTAGCAACGAGCAGTACTTC.

The chain carries TRBV5-4 and TRBJ2-1; 10 bases are shared with TRBD2. Per the germline V gene, CDR1 is SGHNT and CDR2 is YYREEE (reference sequence). V lost 4 bases to trimming and J lost 4 bases; unmatched junction nucleotides: 2. CDR3 size: 14 residues. CDR3 in DNA: TGTGCCAGCAGCGTACTAGCGGGATACAATGAGCAGTTCTTC. It specifies CASSVLAGYNEQFF.

The rearrangement links TRBV7-6 to TRBJ2-2; D is perhaps TRBD2 (6 bases). Germline CDR1 SGHVS, CDR2 FNYEAQ. This CDR3 comprises 15 residues. V lost 5 bases and J 2 bases, leaving 12 bases between the germline ends. The CDR3 here is CASSRTSTNTGELFF. For the CDR3, the DNA is TGTGCCAGCAGCCGAACTAGCACTAACACCGGGGAGCTGTTTTTT.

The sample holds a few counts of this clone. The rearrangement uses TRBV20-1 and TRBJ1-1; D might be TRBD1 (5 bases). The CDR3 sequence is 11 residues long. From germline, CDR1 is DFQATT and CDR2 SNEGSKA (reference sequence). V lost 2 bases and J 8 bases, leaving 9 bases between the germline ends. The DNA of the CDR3 is TGCAGTGCTAGACCGACAGTAGAAGCTTTCTTT. The encoded protein is CSARPTVEAFF.

The gene calls are TRBV7-2 and TRBJ1-2; D is perhaps TRBD1 (5 bases). Germline V gene data show CDR1 as SGHTA and CDR2 as FQGNSA. The ends were cut back, 3 bases at V and 7 bases at J, with 15 bases in the middle. The CDR3 has 14 amino acids. The CDR3 loop is CASSFSGGMGGYTF. CDR3 nucleotides: TGTGCCAGCAGCTTCAGCGGGGGGATGGGTGGCTACACCTTC.

This sequence joins TRBV2 and TRBJ2-2, with TRBD2 as a possible D gene (6 bases). Per germline, CDR1 SNHLY and CDR2 FYNNEI. Trimming took off 5 bases at V and 5 bases at J, with 12 bases between the two ends. There are 14 residues in the CDR3. The CDR3 protein is CASSRSGGTGELFF. The CDR3 coding sequence is TGTGCCAGCAGTCGCTCCGGGGGTACCGGGGAGCTGTTTTTT. Using reference TRBV2 and TRBJ2-2 for the parts outside the CDR3, the full variable domain is EPEVTQTPSHQVTQMGQEVILRCVPISNHLYFYWYRQILGQKVEFLVSFYNNEISEKSEIFDDQFSVERPDGSNFTLKIRSTKLEDSAMYFCASSRSGGTGELFFGEGSRLTVL.